The rows below give T cell receptor beta chains drawn from one sample of a study of blood T cell repertoires in COVID-19. Libraries were prepared by immunoSEQ multiplex PCR; TCRdb keeps only in-frame clonotypes and omits some of them. The sample lists 200,000 to 250,000 clones, 86% seen once, with around 1.8% in the top ten. Material for sequencing was PBMCs or T cells enriched from blood (not recorded which). The source is a man aged 40-50 years who had recovered from COVID-19. The CDR3 runs from the conserved cysteine through the conserved F or W. The D gene is left open where the match is weak. Not every row has a clone size; where given, it reads once, few, many or a size class.

V gene: TRBV28; clone size: .; D gene: TRBD1; CDR3 length: 12; J gene: TRBJ1-2; CDR3 protein: CASSPGTAFFYF; CDR3 DNA: TGTGCCAGCAGTCCCGGGACAGCCTTTTTCTACTTC
V gene: TRBV11-2; clone size: .; D gene: .; CDR3 length: 14; J gene: TRBJ2-2; CDR3 protein: CASSSPYVTGELFF; CDR3 DNA: TGTGCCAGCAGCTCCCCCTACGTTACCGGGGAGCTGTTTTTT
V gene: TRBV2; clone size: .; D gene: .; CDR3 length: 14; J gene: TRBJ2-7; CDR3 protein: CASSERGEGYEQYF; CDR3 DNA: TGTGCCAGCAGTGAAAGGGGTGAAGGATACGAGCAGTACTTC
V gene: TRBV5-1; clone size: .; D gene: TRBD1; CDR3 length: 15; J gene: TRBJ2-5; CDR3 protein: CASSLTGTGDETQYF; CDR3 DNA: TGCGCCAGCAGCTTAACCGGGACAGGGGACGAGACCCAGTACTTC
V gene: TRBV28; clone size: .; D gene: TRBD2; CDR3 length: 15; J gene: TRBJ2-1; CDR3 protein: CASSLLPSGRDEQFF; CDR3 DNA: TGTGCCAGCAGTTTACTGCCTAGCGGGAGGGATGAGCAGTTCTTC
V gene: TRBV5-1; clone size: .; D gene: .; CDR3 length: 15; J gene: TRBJ1-4; CDR3 protein: CASSLSTGLGEKLFF; CDR3 DNA: TGCGCCAGCAGCTTATCCACCGGCCTGGGCGAAAAACTGTTTTTT
V gene: TRBV6-4; clone size: once; D gene: .; CDR3 length: 15; J gene: TRBJ1-1; CDR3 protein: CASSDLAGSRSEAFF; CDR3 DNA: TGTGCCAGCAGTGACCTTGCAGGGTCTCGATCTGAAGCTTTCTTT
V gene: TRBV2; clone size: .; D gene: TRBD1; CDR3 length: 16; J gene: TRBJ1-1; CDR3 protein: CASSAPRDRGNTEAFF; CDR3 DNA: TGTGCCAGCAGTGCCCCCCGGGACAGGGGGAACACTGAAGCTTTCTTT
V gene: TRBV5-1; clone size: .; D gene: .; CDR3 length: 14; J gene: TRBJ1-1; CDR3 protein: CASSLDRRNTEAFF; CDR3 DNA: TGCGCCAGCAGCCTCGACAGACGTAACACTGAAGCTTTCTTT
V gene: TRBV11-2; clone size: .; D gene: TRBD1; CDR3 length: 16; J gene: TRBJ2-1; CDR3 protein: CASSLAPGQGYNEQFF; CDR3 DNA: TGTGCCAGCAGCTTAGCGCCGGGACAGGGGTACAATGAGCAGTTCTTC
V gene: TRBV6-5; clone size: .; D gene: TRBD1; CDR3 length: 15; J gene: TRBJ1-6; CDR3 protein: CASSRTGGDNSPLHF; CDR3 DNA: TGTGCCAGCAGCCGGACAGGGGGTGATAATTCACCCCTCCACTTT
V gene: TRBV5-1; clone size: .; D gene: TRBD1; CDR3 length: 13; J gene: TRBJ1-2; CDR3 protein: CASSLGQGASYTF; CDR3 DNA: TGCGCCAGCAGCTTGGGACAGGGCGCCAGCTACACCTTC
V gene: TRBV5-6; clone size: once; D gene: TRBD1; CDR3 length: 14; J gene: TRBJ2-3; CDR3 protein: CASSTPGQTDTQYF; CDR3 DNA: TGTGCCAGCAGCACGCCGGGACAGACAGATACGCAGTATTTT
V gene: TRBV6-5; clone size: .; D gene: .; CDR3 length: 15; J gene: TRBJ2-1; CDR3 protein: CASRIELRSYNEQFF; CDR3 DNA: TGTGCCAGCAGGATAGAGTTGCGCTCCTACAATGAGCAGTTCTTC
V gene: TRBV9; clone size: once; D gene: TRBD1; CDR3 length: 16; J gene: TRBJ1-2; CDR3 protein: CASSPTGTGRRYGYTF; CDR3 DNA: TGTGCCAGCAGCCCCACCGGGACAGGGCGAAGGTATGGCTACACCTTC
V gene: TRBV12-3/TRBV12-4; clone size: .; D gene: TRBD1; CDR3 length: 13; J gene: TRBJ1-1; CDR3 protein: CASSRQGDTEAFF; CDR3 DNA: TGTGCCAGCAGCAGACAGGGGGACACTGAAGCTTTCTTT
V gene: TRBV28; clone size: .; D gene: TRBD2; CDR3 length: 17; J gene: TRBJ2-7; CDR3 protein: CASSLIGGAGSSYEQYF; CDR3 DNA: TGTGCCAGCAGTTTGATCGGGGGGGCCGGGAGCTCCTACGAGCAGTACTTC
V gene: TRBV7-7; clone size: .; D gene: .; CDR3 length: 12; J gene: TRBJ2-5; CDR3 protein: CASSLYGETQYF; CDR3 DNA: TGTGCTAGCAGCTTATACGGAGAGACCCAGTACTTC
V gene: TRBV27; clone size: .; D gene: .; CDR3 length: 13; J gene: TRBJ1-5; CDR3 protein: CASSLDRWEAQHF; CDR3 DNA: TGTGCCAGCAGTTTAGACCGTTGGGAGGCCCAGCATTTT
V gene: TRBV19; clone size: .; D gene: .; CDR3 length: 14; J gene: TRBJ2-1; CDR3 protein: CASRKGVQLDEQFF; CDR3 DNA: TGTGCCAGTAGAAAGGGGGTTCAACTAGACGAGCAGTTCTTC
V gene: TRBV7-2; clone size: once; D gene: TRBD1; CDR3 length: 19; J gene: TRBJ2-1; CDR3 protein: CASSSRRTGELFLNNEQFF; CDR3 DNA: TGTGCCAGCAGCTCCAGACGCACAGGGGAACTATTCCTGAACAATGAGCAGTTCTTC
V gene: TRBV2; clone size: .; D gene: .; CDR3 length: 14; J gene: TRBJ2-2; CDR3 protein: CASSVSRNTGELFF; CDR3 DNA: TGTGCCAGCAGTGTCTCCAGGAACACCGGGGAGCTGTTTTTT
V gene: TRBV5-1; clone size: .; D gene: TRBD1; CDR3 length: 13; J gene: TRBJ2-5; CDR3 protein: CASSPPDRGPQYF; CDR3 DNA: TGCGCCAGCAGCCCACCAGACAGGGGGCCCCAGTACTTC
V gene: TRBV20-1; clone size: .; D gene: .; CDR3 length: 13; J gene: TRBJ1-1; CDR3 protein: CSASDSLSTEAFF; CDR3 DNA: TGCAGTGCTAGTGACAGTTTAAGTACTGAAGCTTTCTTT
V gene: TRBV30; clone size: once; D gene: .; CDR3 length: 13; J gene: TRBJ2-7; CDR3 protein: CAWSVSVAGEQYF; CDR3 DNA: TGTGCCTGGAGTGTATCTGTGGCGGGAGAGCAGTACTTC
V gene: TRBV19; clone size: .; D gene: .; CDR3 length: 12; J gene: TRBJ2-7; CDR3 protein: CASSIMEGEQYF; CDR3 DNA: TGTGCCAGTAGTATCATGGAGGGCGAGCAGTACTTC